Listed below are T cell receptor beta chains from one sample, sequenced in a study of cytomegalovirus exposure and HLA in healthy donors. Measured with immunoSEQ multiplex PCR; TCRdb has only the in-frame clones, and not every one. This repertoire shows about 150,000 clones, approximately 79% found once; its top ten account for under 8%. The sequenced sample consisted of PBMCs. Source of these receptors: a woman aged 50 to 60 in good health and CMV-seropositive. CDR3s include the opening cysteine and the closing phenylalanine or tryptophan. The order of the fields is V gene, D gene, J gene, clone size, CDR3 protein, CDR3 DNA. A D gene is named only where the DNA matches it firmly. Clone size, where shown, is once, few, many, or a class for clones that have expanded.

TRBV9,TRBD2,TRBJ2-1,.,CASSVEGTRMDEQFF,TGTGCCAGCAGCGTAGAGGGGACTAGAATGGATGAGCAGTTCTTC
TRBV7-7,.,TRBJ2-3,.,CASSPGLFTDTQYF,TGTGCTAGCAGTCCAGGGTTGTTCACAGATACGCAGTATTTT
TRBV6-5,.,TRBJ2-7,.,CASSYSSHREVQYF,TGTGCCAGCAGTTACTCATCTCACCGAGAGGTGCAGTACTTC
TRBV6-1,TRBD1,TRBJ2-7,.,CASSEPRRDRVGLSYEQYF,TGTGCCAGCAGTGAACCTAGACGGGACAGGGTTGGGTTATCCTACGAGCAGTACTTC
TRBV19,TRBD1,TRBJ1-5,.,CASSGQGAGGQPQHF,TGTGCCAGTAGTGGACAGGGGGCAGGGGGTCAGCCCCAGCATTTT
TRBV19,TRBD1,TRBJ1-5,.,CASSGDRGHQPQHF,TGTGCCAGTTCCGGGGACAGGGGGCACCAGCCCCAGCATTTT
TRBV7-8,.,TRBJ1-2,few,CASSPDRQANYGYTF,TGTGCCAGCAGCCCCGACAGACAGGCTAACTATGGCTACACCTTC
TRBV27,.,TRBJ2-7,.,CASSLAGNEQYF,TGTGCCAGCAGTTTAGCGGGAAACGAGCAGTACTTC
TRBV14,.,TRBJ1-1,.,CASSQVTILNLNTEAFF,TGTGCCAGCAGCCAAGTGACTATACTAAACCTGAACACTGAAGCTTTCTTT
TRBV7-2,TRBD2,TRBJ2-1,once,CASSLAGGYNEQFF,TGTGCCAGCAGCCTAGCGGGGGGGTACAATGAGCAGTTCTTC
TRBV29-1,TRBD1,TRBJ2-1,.,CSVRDREYEQFF,TGCAGCGTCCGGGACAGGGAATATGAGCAGTTCTTC
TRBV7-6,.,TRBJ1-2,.,CASSLGGGSGYTF,TGTGCCAGCAGCTTAGGGGGGGGCTCTGGCTACACCTTC
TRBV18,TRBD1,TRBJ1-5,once,CASSPLQGPQPQHF,TGTGCCAGCTCACCACTACAGGGGCCCCAGCCCCAGCATTTT